The present TCR beta chain was sequenced within a study of blood T cell repertoires in COVID-19. The table came from immunoSEQ multiplex PCR; TCRdb's copy has only in-frame clones and leaves some out. Of approximately 260,000 clones in the sample, 84% are singletons; the top ten hold about 3.4%. Of note for this clone: Its ends do not fully match the called genes, so a read error is possible.

Germline V CDR1 and CDR2: MGHRA, YSYEKL. This CDR3 contains 17 residues. Ages ranged from 18 to 89 years, with residence in fewer than 25 US areas. Donors in Cohort 3 who had recovered were those with two negative PCRs, healthcare professional clearance, or resolution of their symptoms. This chain links TRBV4-1 with TRBJ1-2; D remains ambiguous. The receptor was isolated from a man aged 50 to 60 who had recovered from COVID-19. The sequenced sample consisted of PBMCs or T cells enriched from blood (not recorded which). The CDR3 DNA sequence: TGCGCCAGCAGCAAAGAGTCGGGGTCCGGATATGTCTATGGCTACACCTTC. It is translated as CASSKESGSGYVYGYTF.